One sample yielded the 25 T cell receptor beta chains listed below, sequenced in a study of OX40 agonist ivuxolimab in advanced cancers. The data were produced by immunoSEQ multiplex PCR, yet TCRdb's version contains in-frame clones alone and is incomplete. The repertoire includes about 59,000 clones, approximately 82% of them detected once, and around 0.52% sits in the top ten. This material consisted of CD4+ or CD8+ T cells sorted from blood, taken in a trial of the OX40 agonist ivuxolimab. These receptors were taken from an adult with an advanced solid tumor such as melanoma, head and neck, liver or kidney cancer.

This clone was observed a handful of times. The chain recombines TRBV7-8 with TRBJ1-2; a possible D gene is TRBD1 (5 bases). The V gene lost 0 bases and the J gene lost 8 bases, with 25 bases spanning the gap. CDR3 length equals 18 residues. Germline V gives CDR1 SGHVS, CDR2 FQNEAQ. The CDR3 spells CASSLARGELWSGRGYTF. The CDR3 DNA reads as TGTGCCAGCAGCTTAGCTCGAGGGGAACTCTGGTCGGGTAGAGGCTACACCTTC. Filled out from reference TRBV7-8 and TRBJ1-2, the complete variable domain reads GAGVSQSPRYKVAKRGQDVALRCDPISGHVSLFWYQQALGQGPEFLTYFQNEAQLDKSGLPSDRFFAERPEGSVSTLKIQRTQQEDSAVYLCASSLARGELWSGRGYTFGSGTRLTVV.

V is TRBV6-5 and J is TRBJ2-7; 8 bases map to TRBD2. V lost 7 bases to trimming and J lost 1 base; unmatched junction nucleotides: 6. CDR3 size: 14 residues. The germline V gene has CDR1 MNHEY and CDR2 SVGAGI. CDR3: CASKRTSSSYEQYF. The CDR3 region has the DNA TGTGCCAGCAAACGGACTAGCAGTTCCTACGAGCAGTACTTC.

The rearrangement joins TRBV28 to TRBJ2-3; the match to TRBD1 covers 8 bases. CDR1 MDHEN and CDR2 SYDVKM come from the germline V gene. This CDR3 is 16 amino acids long. V lost 3 bases to trimming and J lost 2 bases; unmatched junction nucleotides: 7. In nucleotides, the CDR3 is TGTGCCAGCAGTTTTGTCCAGGGGGCTAACACAGATACGCAGTATTTT. It specifies CASSFVQGANTDTQYF. Filled out from reference TRBV28 and TRBJ2-3, the complete variable domain reads DVKVTQSSRYLVKRTGEKVFLECVQDMDHENMFWYRQDPGLGLRLIYFSYDVKMKEKGDIPEGYSVSREKKERFSLILESASTNQTSMYLCASSFVQGANTDTQYFGPGTRLTVL.

The V call is TRBV6-1, the J call TRBJ2-3, with D possibly TRBD1 on 6 matching bases. The V gene lost 7 bases and the J gene lost 0 bases, with 11 bases spanning the gap. The CDR3 is 14 amino acids. CDR1 and CDR2 from the germline V gene are MNHNS and SASEGT. CDR3 sequence (DNA): TGTGCCAGCAAGCAGGGGCCCAGCACAGATACGCAGTATTTT. The encoded protein is CASKQGPSTDTQYF.

The chain couples TRBV6-6 to TRBJ1-1; weak D call: TRBD1 (6 bases). Deletions cut 6 bases from V and 5 bases from J, with 16 bases between. Germline CDR1 reads MNHNY; CDR2 reads SVGAGI (reference sequence). The CDR3 has 14 amino acids. The CDR3 nucleotides read TGTGCCAGCAGGCCTAACAGGGAAGGGACTGAAGCTTTCTTT. Translated, it gives CASRPNREGTEAFF.

This sequence joins TRBV21-1 and TRBJ2-5; no DNA check was done on the table's D call, TRBD2. TRBV21-1 is recorded as a pseudogene. This CDR3 has 19 amino acids. This CDR3 reads CASSNIDRGTSGSMETQYF. The CDR3 DNA sequence: TGTGCCAGCAGCAATATTGATCGGGGGACTAGCGGGAGTATGGAGACCCAGTACTTC.

The chain uses TRBV5-1 and TRBJ1-2, with 7 bases identical to TRBD1. The V segment lost 1 base and the J segment 4 bases; nucleotides outside the gene matches: 4. In germline, CDR1 is SGHRS, CDR2 YFSETQ. The CDR3 has 14 residues. CDR3 sequence: CASSLTYRGYGYTF. Here the CDR3 DNA reads TGCGCCAGCAGCTTGACCTACAGGGGCTATGGCTACACCTTC.

This clone appeared a few times. The chain couples TRBV7-9 to TRBJ2-2; 9 nucleotides align to TRBD1. The CDR3 contains 15 residues. Germline loops: CDR1 SEHNR, CDR2 FQNEAQ (reference sequence). V gave up 4 bases and J gave up 6 bases; unmatched junction bases: 6. For the CDR3, the DNA is TGTGCCAGCAGCTATACAGGGGGCGGCCCCGGGGAGCTGTTTTTT. Translated: CASSYTGGGPGELFF.

This clone was recorded once. The CDR3 DNA sequence: TGTGCCAGCACTTCCTGGGGGGGTACCCGAAATGGCTACACCTTC. Its translation: CASTSWGGTRNGYTF. This chain links TRBV6-6 with TRBJ1-2, with D possibly matching TRBD1 (5 bases). This CDR3 spans 15 amino acids. Trimming took 7 bases from V and 6 from J, leaving 21 bases between them. CDR1 is MNHNY, CDR2 SVGAGI, per germline (reference sequence).

The chain uses TRBV2 and TRBJ2-5; D not certain. V shed 6 bases and J shed 5 bases, with 10 bases lying between them. The CDR3 totals 12 residues. Germline loops: CDR1 SNHLY, CDR2 FYNNEI. The CDR3 is CASSRPRETQYF. In DNA form, the CDR3 reads TGTGCCAGCAGCCGCCCCCGGGAGACCCAGTACTTC.

The chain carries TRBV19 and TRBJ1-2, with a possible D match to TRBD1 (5 bases). CDR1 and CDR2 (germline): LNHDA, SQIVND (reference sequence). V shed 9 bases and J shed 1 base, with 18 bases lying between them. The CDR3 has 15 residues. In DNA, the CDR3 is TGTGCCAGCACCCCCCCTGAGACAGATAACTATGGCTACACCTTC. It specifies CASTPPETDNYGYTF.

The chain is built from TRBV19 and TRBJ1-5, with D perhaps matching TRBD1 (5 bases). Trimming shortened V by 3 bases and J by 9 bases, and 15 bases separated the two germline ends. The germline CDR1 and CDR2 sequences are LNHDA and SQIVND (reference sequence). CDR3 length: 14 residues. The DNA for the CDR3 is TGTGCCAGTAGTATGGGCCAGTCCGGGGGGCCCCAGCATTTT. This codes for CASSMGQSGGPQHF.

The rearrangement links TRBV7-2 to TRBJ2-5, with 11 nucleotides matching TRBD2. The CDR3 spans 15 residues. The germline V gene has CDR1 SGHTA and CDR2 FQGNSA. V lost 5 bases, J lost 5 bases, and 7 bases stayed unmatched. This CDR3 is CASSPLAGGLETQYF. The CDR3 region has the DNA TGTGCCAGCAGCCCCTTAGCGGGAGGGCTGGAGACCCAGTACTTC.

V gene TRBV19 combines with J gene TRBJ1-5; perhaps TRBD1 as D (6 bases). CDR1 and CDR2 (germline): LNHDA, SQIVND (reference sequence). CDR3 size: 16 residues. V was clipped by 3 bases and J by 0 bases, with 12 bases between them. The CDR3 DNA reads TGTGCCAGTAGTATTCAGACAGGCGTTAGCAATCAGCCCCAGCATTTT. Translating gives CASSIQTGVSNQPQHF.

The chain is built from TRBV28 and TRBJ1-2; 8 bases fit TRBD1. Germline assignment: CDR1 MDHEN and CDR2 SYDVKM. V trimming: 5 bases; J trimming: 6 bases; junction bases outside the gene matches: 17. This CDR3 comprises 17 residues. CDR3 DNA: TGTGCCAGCAGTGTACCGGGACAGGCTTTCGCAGGGGATGGCTACACCTTC. It is translated as CASSVPGQAFAGDGYTF.

The rearrangement links TRBV19 to TRBJ1-3; D may be TRBD1 (5 bases). This CDR3 has 15 amino acids. V gave up 9 bases and J gave up 0 bases, with 15 bases separating them. From germline, CDR1 is LNHDA and CDR2 SQIVND (reference sequence). CDR3 nucleotide sequence: TGTGCCAGCAGGGAGATAAACCCCTCTGGAAACACCATATATTTT. Amino acid sequence: CASREINPSGNTIYF.

This clone was observed many times. The chain is built from TRBV2 and TRBJ1-2; D might be TRBD1 (6 bases). The CDR3 has 16 residues. The germline V and J ends were trimmed by 3 bases and 5 bases, with 19 bases remaining between them. The germline CDR1 and CDR2 sequences are SNHLY and FYNNEI. CDR3 nucleotides: TGTGCCAGCAGTGATAAGGCGGGGGGCGCTTGGTATGGCTACACCTTC. Amino acid sequence: CASSDKAGGAWYGYTF.

The chain uses TRBV5-1 and TRBJ1-1; D perhaps matches TRBD1 (6 bases). Germline assignment: CDR1 SGHRS and CDR2 YFSETQ. Trimming left V 5 bases short and J 0 bases short, with 11 bases between. The CDR3 consists of 14 residues. The CDR3 loop reads CASSTTGMNTEAFF. DNA for the CDR3: TGCGCCAGCAGTACGACAGGAATGAACACTGAAGCTTTCTTT. The full variable domain, with the rest looked up from reference TRBV5-1 and TRBJ1-1, is KAGVTQTPRYLIKTRGQQVTLSCSPISGHRSVSWYQQTPGQGLQFLFEYFSETQRNKGNFPGRFSGRQFSNSRSEMNVSTLELGDSALYLCASSTTGMNTEAFFGQGTRLTVV.

The chain links TRBV7-2 to TRBJ2-7; TRBD1 is a possible D gene (5 bases). The CDR3 runs 13 residues. Between the trimmed V and J ends, which lost 5 bases and 7 bases, there was a span of 15 bases. Germline loops: CDR1 SGHTA, CDR2 FQGNSA. The CDR3 loop is CASSPHGAKEQYF. CDR3 coding DNA: TGTGCCAGCAGCCCGCATGGGGCGAAAGAGCAGTACTTC.

The chain combines TRBV25-1 with TRBJ2-3; 7 nucleotides match TRBD1. The CDR3 contains 16 residues. Germline V gene sequence: CDR1 MGHDK, CDR2 SYGVNS. J gave up 2 bases and V 4 bases, and 9 bases lay outside the gene matches. CDR3 residues: CASSADRDSATDTQYF. Written as DNA, the CDR3 is TGTGCCAGCAGTGCGGACCGGGACAGCGCCACAGATACGCAGTATTTT.

The rearrangement joins TRBV11-2 to TRBJ1-5, with 7 bases fitting TRBD1. Germline-derived CDR1 and CDR2 are SGHAT and FQNNGV. The CDR3 loop spans 15 amino acids. J lost 5 bases, V lost 1 base, and 5 bases had no gene match. The CDR3 sequence: CASSLGQGYDQPQHF. The CDR3 DNA follows: TGTGCCAGCAGCTTAGGACAGGGTTACGATCAGCCCCAGCATTTT.

This clone was seen a single time. The chain combines TRBV30 with TRBJ1-2, with D possibly matching TRBD1 (5 bases). V was clipped by 2 bases and J by 2 bases, with 21 bases between them. Per germline, CDR1 GTSNPN and CDR2 SVGIG (reference sequence). The CDR3 totals 17 residues. The CDR3 loop reads CAWSIGGTGDSNYGYTF. In nucleotides, the CDR3 is TGTGCCTGGAGTATCGGGGGGACGGGGGATTCCAACTATGGCTACACCTTC. The full variable domain, completed using reference TRBV30 and TRBJ1-2, is SQTIHQWPATLVQPVGSPLSLECTVEGTSNPNLYWYRQAAGRGLQLLFYSVGIGQISSEVPQNLSASRPQDRQFILSSKKLLLSDSGFYLCAWSIGGTGDSNYGYTFGSGTRLTVV.

This clone has more than one count but fewer than ten. The J gene is TRBJ2-1, the V gene TRBV11-3, with 11 nucleotides matching TRBD2. The CDR3 sequence is 16 residues long. The junction had 10 bases not matched to a gene; V was cut back by 6 bases and J by 6 bases. CDR1 SGHNT and CDR2 YENEEA come from the germline V gene. The CDR3 bases are TGTGCCAGCAGTCCCTTAGCGGGAGGGGCCGGCAATGAGCAGTTCTTC. Translation: CASSPLAGGAGNEQFF.

This chain joins TRBV30 and TRBJ1-3; possible D gene TRBD1, 5 bases. CDR1 GTSNPN and CDR2 SVGIG come from the germline V gene (reference sequence). Trimming removed 0 bases at V and 5 bases at J, with 11 bases between. The CDR3 sequence is 14 residues long. The CDR3 sequence: CAWSVSRARNTIYF. The CDR3 region has the DNA TGTGCCTGGAGTGTTTCCAGGGCTAGAAACACCATATATTTT.

The rearrangement uses TRBV6-1 and TRBJ1-4; no clear D gene. CDR1 and CDR2 (germline): MNHNS, SASEGT. The CDR3 has 16 amino acids. V lost 4 bases, J lost 2 bases, and 14 bases lay in between. The CDR3 nucleotides are TGTGCCAGCAGTGTCTTTCCTTTCGAGACTAATGAAAAACTGTTTTTT. Its translation: CASSVFPFETNEKLFF.